This T cell receptor (beta chain) derives from a study of T-cell reconstitution after alpha-beta-depleted transplantation in children (TCRdb year 2016). Some background on the complete study: Using TCR repertoire profiling, the study quantitatively followed how T-cell immune reconstitution unfolded in children after TCRalphabeta/CD19-depleted allogeneic hematopoietic cell transplantation.

Explained via the paper, the treatment or condition label denotes: allogeneic hematopoietic cell transplantation with graft depleted of TCRalphabeta T cells and CD19 B cells. The children who served as transplant recipients had been given grafts of TCRalphabeta/CD19-depleted allogeneic hematopoietic cells. V and J are trimmed by 0 bases and 10 bases, and the gene matches miss 14 bases of the junction. Via the germline V gene, CDR1 is SGHTA and CDR2 FQGNSA. Including the terminal cysteine and phenylalanine, the CDR3 comprises 17 residues. Of the read, only the CDR3 DNA is kept; its 51 bases are in frame from base 1. Library generation was performed with PCR. TCRdb names Illumina HiSeq 2500 as the instrument used. TCR library preparation used molecular barcoding, with unique molecular identifiers applied to normalize quantification of the TCRbeta repertoire. TCRdb cleaned the public reads at Q25 with fastp, built clones with MiXCR and kept in-frame beta chains. For every CDR3 protein sequence, its rows merge into one entry that carries the most common genes and DNA. Across this sample there are 500,000 to 650,000 distinct CDR3 sequences, with approximately 10% seen only once. The top ten hold about 15% of the sample.

As to this clonotype: Its antigen specificity is not known. Per-base qualities were not stored, and no clone one base away is much larger.

Overall study results and their limits: About two months after transplant, the apparently early recovery of alphabetaT-cell counts reportedly depended on just several hundred clones that had expanded rapidly and came from non-depleted graft cells. Over subsequent months, a decline in hyperexpanded clone frequencies was noted, and after one year, T-cell counts and TCRbeta diversity were mostly ascribed to newly produced T cells. In some patients, the high TCRbeta diversity seen at day 60 was put down to recipient T cells and intrathymic progenitors that had survived conditioning.

Recombination linked TRBV7-2 to TRBJ2-1; 8 bases in the middle match TRBD2. This receptor was identified in a female patient aged 2-15 years who had a stem cell transplant for aplastic anemia, so the T cells may come from the graft donor. Sequencing was performed on PBMCs, mostly from graft donor cells, taken 180 days after TCRalphabeta/CD19-depleted stem cell transplant. The DNA sequence reads TGTGCCAGCAGCTTAGCCGTACTAGCGGTAGACAGCTTGGAGCAGTTCTTC. This yields the protein CASSLAVLAVDSLEQFF.